A selection of T cell receptor beta chains follows, all from one sample in a study of blood T cell repertoires in COVID-19. Data came from immunoSEQ multiplex PCR; TCRdb stores just in-frame clones and leaves some out. The sample contains tens of thousands of clones, 70% to 85% of which appear only once. What was sequenced was peripheral blood. The receptors stem from a human donor in a cohort sampled during active COVID-19. The CDR3 runs from the conserved cysteine through the conserved F or W. D genes are given only for firm matches. Clone size is shown for a subset of rows, as once, few, many or a class of expanded clone.

clone_size | j_call | d_call | v_call | cdr3_aa | cdr3_nt
. | TRBJ1-1 | TRBD1 | TRBV7-2 | CASSLLGQGLTEAFF | TGTGCCAGCAGCTTACTTGGACAGGGATTAACCGAAGCTTTCTTT
. | TRBJ1-2 | . | TRBV3-1/TRBV3-2 | CASSLSVTAGNGYTF | TGTGCCAGCAGCCTATCAGTCACAGCCGGAAATGGCTACACCTTC
. | TRBJ1-3 | TRBD1 | TRBV4-1 | CASSPGQGAGNTIYF | TGCGCCAGCAGCCCGGGACAGGGGGCTGGAAACACCATATATTTT
. | TRBJ2-7 | TRBD1 | TRBV27 | CASSTTGGPYEQYF | TGTGCCAGCAGTACGACAGGGGGCCCCTACGAGCAGTACTTC
once | TRBJ2-1 | TRBD2 | TRBV6-5 | CASRPAGGTYNEQFF | TGTGCCAGCAGACCAGCGGGGGGGACCTACAATGAGCAGTTCTTC
once | TRBJ1-2 | . | TRBV6-6 | CASSYWGLYTF | TGTGCCAGCAGTTACTGGGGGCTCTACACCTTC
. | TRBJ1-2 | . | TRBV7-2 | CASSRDSYGYTF | TGTGCCAGCAGCAGGGACTCCTATGGCTACACCTTC
. | TRBJ2-4 | TRBD1 | TRBV10-2 | CASSESPGQGLVHIQYF | TGCGCCAGCAGTGAGTCCCCGGGACAGGGGTTAGTTCACATTCAGTACTTC
. | TRBJ2-7 | . | TRBV5-4 | CASSKRSSYEQYF | TGTGCCAGCAGCAAGAGAAGTTCCTACGAGCAGTACTTC
. | TRBJ2-7 | TRBD2 | TRBV28 | CASHTAGTYEQYF | TGTGCCAGCCACACAGCGGGAACCTACGAGCAGTACTTC